These 6 T cell receptor beta chains originate from one sample sequenced in a study of human T cells and chemical hapten exposure (dated by TCRdb to the early 2020s). This specimen's time point label, per the study, means: patch test 2, 6 weeks after DPC sensitization. The treatment or condition label, as the study defines it: therapeutic diphenylcyclopropenone sensitization with weekly scalp DPC. Receptor libraries were prepared by RACE. This sample was sequenced with a NextSeq 500. TCRdb's own reprocessing of the public reads used fastp at Q25 and MiXCR and kept productive beta chains. Every entry covers one CDR3 protein and lists the most common genes and DNA from its rows. Here the sample has 110,000 to 150,000 distinct CDR3 sequences; 10% to 15% occur a single time. The ten largest clones represent 1.3% to 1.5% of the sample. The source material was whole blood, sampled in connection with sensitization to the hapten diphenylcyclopropenone (DPC). These receptors were collected from a woman aged 45 to 65 with alopecia areata. Some clones in this sample may be carry-over from other donors' samples.

V is TRBV7-2 and J is TRBJ2-1; 10 nucleotides line up with TRBD1. The germline V gene has CDR1 SGHTA and CDR2 FQGNSA. The CDR3 totals 14 residues. Trimming cost V 0 bases and J 10 bases; bases outside gene matches: 3. This chain's CDR3 is CASSLAGQGLEQFF. For the CDR3, the DNA is TGTGCCAGCAGCTTAGCGGGACAGGGGTTGGAGCAGTTCTTC.

The gene calls are TRBV28 and TRBJ1-1; perhaps TRBD1 as D (5 bases). CDR1 and CDR2 (germline): MDHEN, SYDVKM. This CDR3 region has 11 residues. V lost 10 bases and J 4 bases, leaving 10 bases between the germline ends. In DNA form, the CDR3 reads TGTGCCACCATAGGGGTCACTGAAGCTTTCTTT. This encodes CATIGVTEAFF.

This clonotype was recorded a few times. The chain is built from TRBV2 and TRBJ2-1, with TRBD1 matching 10 bases. The J segment lost 4 bases and the V segment lost 6 bases, leaving 9 bases of the junction unmatched. This CDR3 contains 16 residues. Germline lookup yields CDR1 SNHLY and CDR2 FYNNEI. CDR3 in DNA: TGTGCCAGCAGGGGACAGGGGAATTCTAGGTACAATGAGCAGTTCTTC. Residues: CASRGQGNSRYNEQFF.

At least ten counts were recorded for this clonotype. This chain connects TRBV18 to TRBJ1-5; D uncertain. The length of the CDR3 is 15 residues. In germline, CDR1 is KGHSH, CDR2 LQKENI. V was trimmed by 2 bases and J by 1 base, leaving 9 bases between them. CDR3 protein: CASSPSRRSNQPQHF. In DNA, the CDR3 is TGTGCCAGCTCACCATCTCGTAGGAGCAATCAGCCCCAGCATTTT. The full variable domain, completed using reference TRBV18 and TRBJ1-5, is NAGVMQNPRHLVRRRGQEARLRCSPMKGHSHVYWYRQLPEEGLKFMVYLQKENIIDESGMPKERFSAEFPKEGPSILRIQQVVRGDSAAYFCASSPSRRSNQPQHFGDGTRLSIL.

V gene TRBV4-1 combines with J gene TRBJ2-7; TRBD2 matches 10 bases. The germline gives CDR1 MGHRA, CDR2 YSYEKL. CDR3 length equals 16 residues. The junction had 7 bases not matched to a gene; V was cut back by 1 base and J by 4 bases. Written as DNA, the CDR3 is TGCGCCAGCAGCCAAGCGGCTAGCGGGAGTGCGTACGAGCAGTACTTC. Its protein product is CASSQAASGSAYEQYF.

The table lists this clonotype with many counts. The rearrangement links TRBV13 to TRBJ1-6, with TRBD1 matching over 7 bases. The CDR3 runs to 15 residues. Per germline, CDR1 PRHDT and CDR2 FYEKMQ (reference sequence). V shed 1 base, J shed 7 bases, and the junction held 4 bases outside the gene matches. CDR3 DNA: TGTGCCAGCAGCTTAGTTGGGACAGAAAATTCACCCCTCCACTTT. Its translation: CASSLVGTENSPLHF.